This TCR beta chain appears in the sequencing data of a study of response to subunit inactivated influenza vaccine. Via MiXCR, TCRdb re-called the RT-PCR reads, giving one row per CDR3 protein. Seen here are some 500,000 distinct CDR3 sequences, about 25% observed once, and the top ten hold 1.5% to 2%. Germline values: CDR1 SGHTA, CDR2 FQGNSA. With V trimmed by 5 bases and J by 8 bases, 6 bases remained unmatched. The CDR3 runs to 13 residues. On this clonotype: Its antigen is not identified.

Study-wide results and limits: The authors offered the suggestion that each seasonal influenza vaccination recruits few new T cells.

This sequence joins TRBV7-2 and TRBJ1-1; 9 bases align to TRBD1. The sample consisted of CD4+ T cells sorted from PBMCs, taken roughly 5 days after vaccination. This sequence originates from a man aged 50 to 59 who received an inactivated influenza vaccine. CDR3 residues: CASSQAGTGEAFF. CDR3 nucleotide sequence: TGTGCCAGCAGCCAAGCTGGGACAGGGGAAGCTTTCTTT.